This T cell receptor beta chain derives from a study of blood T cell repertoires in COVID-19. Data came from immunoSEQ multiplex PCR; TCRdb stores just in-frame clones and leaves some out. The sample includes about 46,000 clones, about 80% of them seen just once. Germline lookup yields CDR1 MNHEY and CDR2 SMNVEV (reference sequence). The germline V and J ends were trimmed by 4 bases and 5 bases, with 12 bases remaining between them. This CDR3 is built from 14 residues. What was sequenced was peripheral blood. The sequence was collected from a man aged 60-69 years with acute or convalescent COVID-19. The chain combines TRBV27 with TRBJ1-5; perhaps TRBD1 as D (6 bases). CDR3 DNA: TGTGCCAGCAGTTCAGGAAAGGGGGATCAGCCCCAGCATTTT. It codes for CASSSGKGDQPQHF.